The rows below give T cell receptor beta chains drawn from one sample of a study of T cell changes during pregnancy in multiple sclerosis. Using immunoSEQ multiplex PCR, the repertoire was profiled, and TCRdb retains in-frame clones only, with some absent. The profile shows tens of thousands of clones, approximately 87% of them singletons. Specimen: CD8+ T cells from peripheral blood mononuclear cells, collected after pregnancy. Receptor source: a female donor with multiple sclerosis, enrolled in a pregnancy study. CDR3s include the opening cysteine and the closing phenylalanine or tryptophan. The order of the fields is D gene, V gene, clone size, J gene, CDR3 protein, CDR3 DNA. A D gene is named only where the DNA matches it firmly. Size is omitted from some rows. Given values are once, few, many or a class for expanded clones.

>-|TRBV7-8|-|TRBJ1-2
CASSSPLDRHYGYTF
TGTGCCAGCAGCTCCCCCCTCGACAGGCACTATGGCTACACCTTC
>-|TRBV15|few|TRBJ2-5
CATSTDSVQETQYF
TGTGCCACCAGCACTGACTCAGTTCAAGAGACCCAGTACTTC
>TRBD2|TRBV7-2|-|TRBJ2-1
CASSLAGGAYNEQFF
TGTGCCAGCAGCTTAGCCGGGGGGGCTTACAATGAGCAGTTCTTC
>TRBD2|TRBV5-6|once|TRBJ2-1
CASSLGAGGREQFF
TGTGCCAGCAGCTTGGGAGCGGGGGGGCGTGAGCAGTTCTTC
>-|TRBV29-1|-|TRBJ2-5
CSVEVGDAEETQYF
TGCAGCGTTGAAGTGGGAGACGCCGAAGAGACCCAGTACTTC
>-|TRBV4-3|-|TRBJ1-2
CASSQHRDPSYGYTF
TGCGCCAGCAGCCAACACAGGGACCCCTCCTATGGCTACACCTTC
>-|TRBV10-3|once|TRBJ2-2
CATSEAGELFF
TGTGCCACCTCCGAGGCCGGGGAGCTGTTTTTT
>-|TRBV7-2|-|TRBJ1-5
CASSFTAAVYNQPQHF
TGTGCCAGCAGCTTTACAGCGGCAGTTTATAATCAGCCCCAGCATTTT
>-|TRBV30|-|TRBJ1-5
CAWSRPAGGNQPQHF
TGTGCCTGGAGTCGCCCGGCCGGGGGCAATCAGCCCCAGCATTTT
>-|TRBV21-1|-|TRBJ2-3
CASRYNRGPYSTDTQYF
TGTGCCAGCAGATACAACAGGGGACCATATAGCACAGATACGCAGTATTTT
>-|TRBV7-9|-|TRBJ2-2
CASSLAGSLNTGELFF
TGTGCCAGCAGCTTAGCGGGCAGCTTGAACACCGGGGAGCTGTTTTTT
>-|TRBV15|-|TRBJ2-1
CATSRAVSYNEQFF
TGTGCCACCAGCAGGGCCGTGTCCTACAATGAGCAGTTCTTC
>-|TRBV27|once|TRBJ2-1
CASSLYPGNEQFF
TGTGCCAGCAGTTTATATCCGGGGAATGAGCAGTTCTTC
>-|TRBV6-4|-|TRBJ1-5
CASKTQPHQPQHF
TGTGCCAGCAAAACACAACCCCATCAGCCCCAGCATTTT
>-|TRBV11-2|-|TRBJ1-6
CASSLDPNSPLHF
TGTGCCAGCAGCTTAGACCCGAATTCACCCCTCCACTTT
>-|TRBV4-1|once|TRBJ1-5
CASSQVRGDQPQHF
TGCGCCAGCAGCCAAGTCCGGGGTGATCAGCCCCAGCATTTT
>-|TRBV7-3|-|TRBJ2-1
CASSLRTLDEQFF
TGTGCCAGCAGCTTGAGGACACTCGATGAGCAGTTCTTC
>TRBD2|TRBV7-2|once|TRBJ2-1
CASSGLADEYEQFF
TGTGCCAGCAGCGGACTAGCGGATGAGTATGAGCAGTTCTTC
>TRBD2|TRBV5-6|-|TRBJ2-3
CASSPRGLAGWETQYF
TGTGCCAGCAGCCCGAGGGGACTAGCGGGGTGGGAGACGCAGTATTTT
>-|TRBV4-3|-|TRBJ1-4
CASSQDGAGNEKLFF
TGCGCCAGCAGCCAAGATGGAGCAGGGAATGAAAAACTGTTTTTT
>-|TRBV4-3|few|TRBJ1-1
CASSQGGRAEAFF
TGCGCCAGCAGCCAAGGGGGGCGGGCTGAAGCTTTCTTT
>-|TRBV30|-|TRBJ1-1
CAWSVRQTPTEAFF
TGTGCCTGGAGTGTACGACAGACCCCCACTGAAGCTTTCTTT
>-|TRBV7-7|-|TRBJ2-7
CASSLYAGYEQYF
TGTGCTAGCAGCTTATATGCGGGCTACGAGCAGTACTTC
>-|TRBV4-2|-|TRBJ2-1
CASSWWRGANEQFF
TGTGCCAGCAGCTGGTGGAGGGGCGCCAATGAGCAGTTCTTC
>-|TRBV7-9|-|TRBJ2-5
CASSTAQGHQETQYF
TGTGCCAGCAGCACCGCACAGGGCCACCAAGAGACCCAGTACTTC
>-|TRBV4-1|-|TRBJ1-5
CASSYILRGMDQPQHF
TGCGCCAGCAGCTATATTCTAAGGGGGATGGATCAGCCCCAGCATTTT
>-|TRBV4-3|-|TRBJ2-2
CASSQEEGLNTGELFF
TGCGCCAGCAGCCAAGAGGAGGGTCTGAACACCGGGGAGCTGTTTTTT
>-|TRBV5-8|-|TRBJ2-5
CASSLRFEREETQYF
TGTGCCAGCAGCTTGAGGTTTGAAAGGGAGGAGACCCAGTACTTC
>-|TRBV27|-|TRBJ2-7
CASSPPSAYEQYF
TGTGCCAGCAGCCCCCCCTCTGCGTACGAGCAGTACTTC
>TRBD1|TRBV7-9|-|TRBJ2-2
CASSLVGAGTAFTGELFF
TGTGCCAGCAGCTTAGTGGGGGCCGGGACAGCCTTCACCGGGGAGCTGTTTTTT
>-|TRBV18|-|TRBJ2-7
CASREQGLLSYEQYF
TGTGCCAGCCGTGAGCAGGGCCTCCTCTCCTACGAGCAGTACTTC
>-|TRBV7-9|-|TRBJ2-1
CASSELANEQFF
TGTGCCAGCAGCGAGCTAGCGAATGAGCAGTTCTTC
>-|TRBV6-5|-|TRBJ1-1
CASSYSQVGEAFF
TGTGCCAGCAGTTACTCACAGGTCGGGGAAGCTTTCTTT
>-|TRBV9|-|TRBJ1-1
CASSTGQLNTEAFF
TGTGCCAGCAGCACCGGACAGTTGAACACTGAAGCTTTCTTT
>TRBD2|TRBV6-1|-|TRBJ2-7
CASSELGLANSYEQYF
TGTGCCAGCAGTGAACTCGGACTAGCGAACTCCTACGAGCAGTACTTC
>TRBD1|TRBV13|-|TRBJ2-7
CASSSGQEFLYEQYF
TGTGCCAGCAGCTCGGGACAGGAATTTCTCTACGAGCAGTACTTC
>TRBD2|TRBV6-1|few|TRBJ2-1
CASSEYSGGYNEQFF
TGTGCCAGCAGTGAATACAGCGGGGGTTACAATGAGCAGTTCTTC
>TRBD2|TRBV6-5|-|TRBJ2-1
CASAFHGGARNEQFF
TGTGCCAGTGCATTCCACGGGGGGGCTCGCAATGAGCAGTTCTTC
>-|TRBV4-1|-|TRBJ2-7
CASSTGSSYEQYF
TGCGCCAGCAGTACAGGGAGCTCCTACGAGCAGTACTTC
>-|TRBV7-6|-|TRBJ2-2
CASVRAPEAGELFF
TGTGCCAGCGTTAGGGCACCGGAGGCCGGGGAGCTGTTTTTT
>-|TRBV9|-|TRBJ1-2
CASSVGLTEGYTF
TGTGCCAGCAGCGTAGGGCTGACAGAAGGCTACACCTTC
>-|TRBV4-2|-|TRBJ1-1
CASSQNRNTEAFF
TGTGCCAGCAGCCAAAATAGGAACACTGAAGCTTTCTTT
>-|TRBV18|-|TRBJ1-3
CASSLGQHSGNTIYF
TGTGCCAGCTCACTAGGACAGCACTCTGGAAACACCATATATTTT
>-|TRBV27|-|TRBJ2-1
CASSLLQKGIYNEQFF
TGTGCCAGCAGTCTGCTCCAGAAGGGGATTTACAATGAGCAGTTCTTC
>TRBD2|TRBV4-3|medium-sized|TRBJ2-1
CASSQEYGGGANEQFF
TGCGCCAGCAGCCAAGAGTACGGCGGGGGAGCCAATGAGCAGTTCTTC
>-|TRBV11-2|-|TRBJ1-1
CASSLEIRGHTEAFF
TGTGCCAGCAGCTTAGAAATCCGGGGTCACACTGAAGCTTTCTTT
>TRBD2|TRBV4-3|once|TRBJ2-1
CASSHPTIGTSGGPSYNEQFF
TGCGCCAGCAGCCACCCCACCATTGGGACTAGCGGGGGGCCTTCCTACAATGAGCAGTTCTTC
>TRBD1|TRBV5-6|few|TRBJ1-1
CASSWDRLGEAFF
TGTGCCAGCAGCTGGGACAGATTGGGTGAAGCTTTCTTT